This T cell receptor (beta chain) stems from a study of monozygotic twins with inflammatory bowel disease. Germline values: CDR1 SGHRS, CDR2 YFSETQ. The CDR3 is made up of 16 amino acids. Template switching incorporated UMIs with a 6-nucleotide sample barcode. TCRdb re-called the 5' RACE reads, yielding one record per CDR3 amino acid sequence without DNA. This listing includes roughly 200,000 distinct CDR3 sequences. Sequencing input: blood. This receptor was identified in a human donor with ulcerative colitis or Crohn's disease, or a healthy co-twin of an affected twin (not recorded which). The V and J genes are TRBV5-1 and TRBJ2-5; no DNA is available, so the TRBD1 call from TCRdb remains unchecked. CDR3: CASGWTTDTFQETQYF. The variable domain in full, with the rest retrieved from reference TRBV5-1 and TRBJ2-5, is KAGVTQTPRYLIKTRGQQVTLSCSPISGHRSVSWYQQTPGQGLQFLFEYFSETQRNKGNFPGRFSGRQFSNSRSEMNVSTLELGDSALYLCASGWTTDTFQETQYFGPGTRLLVL.